The 18 T cell receptor beta chains below come from one sample, sequenced in a study of T cell responses to AZD1222 COVID-19 vaccine. Produced via immunoSEQ multiplex PCR; TCRdb's table is partial and in-frame only. Here the sample spans 200,000 or so clones, over 70% being singletons. The sequencing here drew on peripheral blood, taken on day 0 of MenACWY control vaccination. These TCRs come from an adult in good health.

The V gene is TRBV18, the J gene TRBJ2-7; D is possibly TRBD2 (5 bases). The V gene's germline CDR1 is KGHSH and CDR2 LQKENI. This CDR3 has 13 amino acids. Trimming left V 5 bases short and J 2 bases short, with 10 bases between. CDR3 in amino acids: CASSGDGTYEQYF. The CDR3 nucleotides are TGTGCCAGCTCAGGAGACGGGACCTACGAGCAGTACTTC.

A single count supports this clone. V usage is TRBV30 and J usage is TRBJ2-1; D remains unclear. CDR3 size: 14 residues. CDR1 and CDR2 from the germline V gene are GTSNPN and SVGIG (reference sequence). V lost 3 bases and J lost 3, with 12 bases in between. CDR3 loop: CAWSRTDYYNEQFF. The CDR3 DNA reads as TGTGCCTGGAGCCGGACCGATTACTACAATGAGCAGTTCTTC.

The chain couples TRBV15 to TRBJ2-7, with a tentative D call TRBD2 (5 bases). Germline lookup yields CDR1 LNHNV and CDR2 YYDKDF (reference sequence). This CDR3 spans 16 amino acids. V was shortened by 0 bases and J by 2 bases, with 14 bases between the two germline ends. CDR3 coding DNA: TGTGCCACCAGCAGAGATTTCGGGGTTCGTACCTACGAGCAGTACTTC. It codes for CATSRDFGVRTYEQYF.

Concerning this clone: The same CDR3 also results from other DNA sequences found in this sample. The gene calls are TRBV5-1 and TRBJ2-3; unclear D gene. Germline V lookup: CDR1 SGHRS, CDR2 YFSETQ. The V gene lost 0 bases and the J gene lost 3 bases, with 8 bases spanning the gap. This CDR3 contains 14 residues. CDR3 region: CASSLEAGTDTQYF. Written as DNA, the CDR3 is TGCGCCAGCAGCTTGGAGGCCGGTACAGATACGCAGTATTTT.

The rearrangement joins TRBV4-1 to TRBJ2-2; 9 bases line up with TRBD2. With V trimmed by 0 bases and J by 3 bases, 8 bases remained unmatched. This CDR3 is 18 amino acids long. From germline, CDR1 is MGHRA and CDR2 YSYEKL. Written as DNA, the CDR3 is TGCGCCAGCAGCCAAGATGGTAGCGGGAGTCTCTACACCGGGGAGCTGTTTTTT. Translation: CASSQDGSGSLYTGELFF.

The chain carries TRBV27 and TRBJ1-1; D is perhaps TRBD1 (5 bases). The CDR3 covers 15 residues. From germline, CDR1 is MNHEY and CDR2 SMNVEV (reference sequence). V lost 3 bases and J lost 1, with 12 bases in between. The CDR3 spells CASSFDRQGNTEAFF. In DNA form, the CDR3 reads TGTGCCAGCAGTTTCGATCGTCAGGGGAACACTGAAGCTTTCTTT.

The chain combines TRBV19 with TRBJ1-2; D call uncertain. CDR3 length: 14 amino acids. The V and J ends lost 4 bases and 4 bases respectively, with 13 bases between them. Looked up from germline, CDR1 is LNHDA and CDR2 is SQIVND (reference sequence). The CDR3 bases are TGTGCCAGTAGTAGGTGGCAGGACTTCTATGGCTACACCTTC. Its protein is CASSRWQDFYGYTF.

This chain connects TRBV5-6 to TRBJ2-6; 8 nucleotides agree with TRBD1. V lost 2 bases, J lost 3 bases, and 10 bases stayed unmatched. This CDR3 is built from 18 residues. Germline V gives CDR1 SGHDT, CDR2 YYEEEE. This chain's CDR3 is CASSLSKDRAFGANVLTF. The CDR3 DNA reads as TGTGCCAGCAGCTTAAGTAAGGACAGGGCATTTGGGGCCAACGTCCTGACTTTC.

The chain carries TRBV6-2 or TRBV6-3 and TRBJ1-6; the match to TRBD1 covers 7 bases. The CDR3 runs to 13 residues. J was trimmed by 9 bases and V by 4 bases; bases with no gene match: 3. The V gene's germline CDR1 is MNHEY and CDR2 SVGEGT. The CDR3 is CASSSRGGSPLHF. DNA for the CDR3: TGTGCCAGCAGTTCCAGGGGGGGTTCACCCCTCCACTTT.

The V call is TRBV11-3, the J call TRBJ2-7; D is tentatively TRBD1 or TRBD2 (6 bases each). V lost 3 bases to trimming and J lost 7 bases, with 13 bases between them. From germline, CDR1 is SGHNT and CDR2 YENEEA. The length of the CDR3 is 13 residues. The CDR3 DNA reads as TGTGCCAGCAGCTTCTCGGGGGCGGGGGAGCAGTACTTC. Residues: CASSFSGAGEQYF.

J is TRBJ2-3 and V is TRBV9; possible D gene TRBD2, 5 bases. There are 16 residues in the CDR3. V lost 3 bases and J lost 2, with 16 bases in between. The V gene's germline CDR1 is SGDLS and CDR2 YYNGEE. CDR3 DNA sequence: TGTGCCAGCAGCGAGGCTAGCCGATCTAACACAGATACGCAGTATTTT. Residues: CASSEASRSNTDTQYF. Combining the CDR3 with reference TRBV9 and TRBJ2-3 gives the whole variable domain DSGVTQTPKHLITATGQRVTLRCSPRSGDLSVYWYQQSLDQGLQFLIQYYNGEERAKGNILERFSAQQFPDLHSELNLSSLELGDSALYFCASSEASRSNTDTQYFGPGTRLTVL.

V is TRBV28 and J is TRBJ1-1, with D possibly matching TRBD1 (5 bases). The length of the CDR3 is 15 residues. Trimming removed 6 bases at V and 1 base at J, with 15 bases between. Germline values: CDR1 MDHEN, CDR2 SYDVKM. Here the CDR3 DNA reads TGTGCCAGCAGCCGGAGTGGGGGTCAGAACACTGAAGCTTTCTTT. It specifies CASSRSGGQNTEAFF.

The chain joins TRBV30 to TRBJ1-1, with 7 bases aligning to TRBD1. Per germline, CDR1 GTSNPN and CDR2 SVGIG (reference sequence). The V segment lost 7 bases and the J segment 2 bases; nucleotides outside the gene matches: 10. This CDR3 comprises 14 residues. The DNA for the CDR3 is TGTGCCTTACTGGGACAGACACAAAACACTGAAGCTTTCTTT. Translation gives CALLGQTQNTEAFF.

The chain employs TRBV7-2 and TRBJ2-1; 8 positions match TRBD2. The CDR3 extends over 14 amino acids. CDR1 SGHTA and CDR2 FQGNSA come from the germline V gene. The V segment lost 5 bases and the J segment 9 bases; nucleotides outside the gene matches: 9. CDR3 in amino acids: CASSPGGLVGEQFF. The CDR3 DNA sequence: TGTGCCAGCAGCCCCGGGGGACTAGTCGGTGAGCAGTTCTTC.

The table lists this clone with a count of one. The J gene is TRBJ2-7, the V gene TRBV28, with D possibly TRBD2 on 6 matching bases. V lost 1 base, J lost 0 bases, and 19 bases lay in between. The CDR3 is 18 residues long. Germline V gene sequence: CDR1 MDHEN, CDR2 SYDVKM. The CDR3 spells CASSLFGGFSDSSYEQYF. Here the CDR3 DNA reads TGTGCCAGCAGTTTATTCGGGGGATTTTCGGATAGCTCCTACGAGCAGTACTTC.

This sequence joins TRBV7-6 and TRBJ1-1; 8 positions agree with TRBD1. This CDR3 comprises 16 residues. V was clipped by 0 bases and J by 1 base; unmatched bases: 4. Germline CDR1 reads SGHVS; CDR2 reads FNYEAQ. The CDR3 sequence: CASSLAGQVTNTEAFF. For the CDR3, the DNA is TGTGCCAGCAGCTTAGCGGGACAGGTGACGAACACTGAAGCTTTCTTT.

Here the CDR3 reads CSVGTGSEKLFF. The DNA of the CDR3 is TGCAGCGTCGGGACAGGGAGTGAAAAACTGTTTTTT. V and J are TRBV29-1 and TRBJ1-4, with 9 positions matching TRBD1. The V and J ends lost 6 bases and 7 bases, in that order; junction bases with no gene match: 3. This CDR3 contains 12 residues. CDR1 is SQVTM and CDR2 is ANQGSEA in the germline V gene.

J is TRBJ2-5 and V is TRBV20-1; 9 bases are a match to TRBD2. The germline CDR1 and CDR2 sequences are DFQATT and SNEGSKA (reference sequence). Trimming at V came to 3 bases and at J to 8 bases, leaving 13 bases not matched to a gene. The CDR3 is made up of 15 amino acids. In DNA, the CDR3 is TGCAGTGCTAGTACCGCGGTCGAGCGGGAGGAAACCCAGTACTTC. Translated: CSASTAVEREETQYF.